This TCR beta chain was documented in a study of blood T cells in healthy people across ages. Study outcomes and limitations: The recorded TCR beta diversity per million T cells decreased in a roughly linear manner with age.

Healthy Russian Caucasian donors spanned ages about 6 to 100 years. This CDR3 is 13 amino acids long. The germline V gene encodes CDR1 MDHEN and CDR2 SYDVKM. This clonotype was recorded only once. The antigen remains undetermined. A read error may account for a junction end that differs from germline. A sample-barcoded 5' primer and a J-beta primer mix were used in a second PCR of roughly 7 to 12 cycles. Samples each returned at least 2.5 million CDR3-containing paired-end reads. In TCRdb, the 5' RACE reads were re-called with MiXCR into one record per CDR3 protein. Found here are 700,000 to 900,000 distinct CDR3 sequences, 53% of them singletons; the top ten hold about 38%.

This receptor was taken from a man older than 75 in good health. Source material: blood. V and J are TRBV28 and TRBJ1-2; D unclear. CDR3 in amino acids: CASSYTPNYGYTF. CDR3 coding DNA: TGTGCCAGTAGTTATACACCTAACTATGGCTACACCTTC.